A selection of T cell receptor beta chains follows, all from one sample in a study of blood T cell repertoires in COVID-19. Libraries were prepared by immunoSEQ multiplex PCR; TCRdb keeps only in-frame clonotypes and omits some of them. The repertoire has about 76,000 clones, roughly 84% of them found once; the top ten carry 29%. Sequenced input: peripheral blood. All receptors come from a woman of 80 years or more with active or convalescent COVID-19. Both conserved end residues are part of each CDR3. The D gene is left open where the match is weak. The size entry is marked missing in some rows and otherwise reads once, few, many or a size class.

d_call clone_size j_call v_call cdr3_aa cdr3_nt
. . TRBJ2-7 TRBV12-3/TRBV12-4 CASSSTGYEQYF TGTGCCAGCAGCTCGACGGGCTACGAGCAGTACTTC
. . TRBJ1-1 TRBV4-2 CASSHDRGDTEAFF TGTGCCAGCAGCCACGATCGGGGGGACACTGAAGCTTTCTTT
TRBD2 . TRBJ2-5 TRBV5-1 CASSLSGRDQYF TGCGCCAGCAGCTTGTCCGGGAGGGACCAGTACTTC
. . TRBJ2-1 TRBV4-3 CASSLTWTANNEQFF TGCGCCAGCAGCCTCACCTGGACTGCCAACAATGAGCAGTTCTTC
TRBD1 . TRBJ1-1 TRBV19 CASSNGQGRTYTEAFF TGTGCCAGTAGTAATGGACAGGGCCGAACTTACACTGAAGCTTTCTTT
TRBD1 . TRBJ2-5 TRBV5-4 CASSFRGGETQYF TGTGCCAGCAGCTTCAGAGGGGGCGAGACCCAGTACTTC
. . TRBJ1-5 TRBV5-5 CASSLTPDQPQHF TGTGCCAGCAGCTTGACTCCGGATCAGCCCCAGCATTTT
. . TRBJ2-5 TRBV6-5 CASSRPGRGVETQYF TGTGCCAGCAGTCGGCCCGGCAGGGGTGTAGAGACCCAGTACTTC
TRBD1 . TRBJ1-4 TRBV5-1 CASSPGQVPEKLFF TGCGCCAGCAGCCCGGGACAGGTTCCTGAAAAACTGTTTTTT
TRBD1 . TRBJ2-7 TRBV5-6 CASSEVNRDRVGEQYF TGTGCCAGCAGCGAGGTAAACCGGGACAGGGTAGGCGAGCAGTACTTC
. once TRBJ1-1 TRBV7-3 CASSHNPQAEAFF TGTGCCAGCAGCCACAACCCTCAGGCTGAAGCTTTCTTT
. . TRBJ1-2 TRBV7-2 CASSFTEGYGYTF TGTGCCAGCAGTTTTACAGAGGGTTATGGCTACACCTTC
. few TRBJ2-7 TRBV4-1 CASSQANLVSYEQYF TGCGCCAGCAGCCAAGCGAACTTAGTCTCCTACGAGCAGTACTTC
. . TRBJ1-6 TRBV7-2 CASSAAFNNSPLHF TGTGCCAGCAGCGCGGCCTTTAATAATTCACCCCTCCACTTT
TRBD1 . TRBJ2-3 TRBV29-1 CSEAGQGVGTDTQYF TGCAGCGAAGCCGGACAGGGGGTTGGCACAGATACGCAGTATTTT
. . TRBJ1-3 TRBV3-1/TRBV3-2 CASTITPGNTIYF TGTGCCAGCACGATTACTCCTGGAAACACCATATATTTT
TRBD1 . TRBJ1-1 TRBV9 CASSVGQGALNTEAFF TGTGCCAGCAGCGTAGGGCAGGGGGCTTTGAACACTGAAGCTTTCTTT
TRBD1 . TRBJ2-4 TRBV5-4 CASSIQGAPAKNIQYF TGTGCCAGCAGCATACAGGGGGCTCCCGCCAAAAACATTCAGTACTTC
. . TRBJ1-1 TRBV20-1 CSARSREAFF TGCAGTGCTAGATCTAGGGAAGCTTTCTTT
. . TRBJ2-5 TRBV18 CASSPVPPWDTPEGTQYF TGTGCCAGCTCACCGGTCCCCCCTTGGGACACCCCCGAGGGGACCCAGTACTTC
. . TRBJ1-1 TRBV28 CASSLLENFNTEAFF TGTGCCAGCAGTTTACTGGAGAATTTTAACACTGAAGCTTTCTTT
. few TRBJ1-6 TRBV5-4 CASSLETFSNSPLHF TGTGCCAGCAGCTTGGAGACATTCAGCAATTCACCCCTCCACTTT
. . TRBJ2-7 TRBV4-3 CASSQSTGYEQYF TGCGCCAGCAGCCAATCGACAGGATACGAGCAGTACTTC
. once TRBJ1-2 TRBV28 CASSLRSGDGYTF TGTGCCAGCAGTTTAAGGTCGGGGGATGGCTACACCTTC
TRBD2 few TRBJ2-2 TRBV19 CASSGRTHGRGSTGELFF TGTGCCAGTAGCGGACGAACCCATGGGCGGGGGTCCACCGGGGAGCTGTTTTTT
TRBD1 . TRBJ1-2 TRBV30 CAWTPGTAAYGYTF TGTGCCTGGACCCCCGGGACAGCAGCCTATGGCTACACCTTC
. . TRBJ1-5 TRBV21-1 CASSRSRRQGAVGQPQHF TGTGCCAGCAGCAGGAGCAGGCGACAGGGGGCAGTAGGCCAGCCCCAGCATTTT
. few TRBJ1-5 TRBV5-6 CASSLADRVNQPQHF TGTGCCAGCAGCTTGGCCGACCGGGTCAATCAGCCCCAGCATTTT
. . TRBJ1-4 TRBV28 CASSFQDRPNEKLFF TGTGCCAGCAGTTTTCAGGACAGACCGAATGAAAAACTGTTTTTT
. . TRBJ1-5 TRBV2 CASSGGDTNQPQHF TGTGCCAGCAGTGGAGGGGACACAAATCAGCCCCAGCATTTT
. . TRBJ1-4 TRBV14 CASSQGVLWSGIDEKLFF TGTGCCAGCAGCCAAGGTGTTTTATGGTCGGGGATTGATGAAAAACTGTTTTTT
. . TRBJ1-6 TRBV15 CATSRAPNSNSPLHF TGTGCCACCAGCAGGGCTCCAAACAGCAATTCACCCCTCCACTTT
TRBD1 . TRBJ1-5 TRBV27 CASRKDRGDLYSNQPQHF TGTGCCAGCAGAAAGGACAGGGGCGACTTATATAGCAATCAGCCCCAGCATTTT
. few TRBJ1-1 TRBV6-6 CASNGQINTEAFF TGTGCCAGCAACGGACAGATCAACACTGAAGCTTTCTTT
TRBD1 . TRBJ1-2 TRBV24-1 CATLLQGALDGYTF TGTGCCACGCTTTTACAGGGGGCACTAGATGGCTACACCTTC